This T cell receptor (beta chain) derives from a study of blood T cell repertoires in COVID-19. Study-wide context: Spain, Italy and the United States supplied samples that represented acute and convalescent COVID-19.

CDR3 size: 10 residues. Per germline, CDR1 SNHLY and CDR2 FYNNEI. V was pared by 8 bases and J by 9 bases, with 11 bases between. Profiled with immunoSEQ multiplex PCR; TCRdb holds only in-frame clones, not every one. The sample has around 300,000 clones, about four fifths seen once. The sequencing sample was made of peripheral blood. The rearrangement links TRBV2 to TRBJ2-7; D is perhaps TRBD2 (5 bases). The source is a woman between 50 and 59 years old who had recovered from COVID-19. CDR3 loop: CASWAGGQYF. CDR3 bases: TGTGCCAGCTGGGCAGGAGGGCAGTACTTC.